One and the same sample provided the 9 T cell receptor beta chains below, sequenced in a study of T cell changes during pregnancy in multiple sclerosis. The assay was immunoSEQ multiplex PCR, and TCRdb's table has in-frame clones only and misses some. The sample records fewer than 40,000 clones, 85% to 95% being singletons. The material sequenced was CD4+ T cells from peripheral blood mononuclear cells, taken after pregnancy. These receptors all come from a female donor with multiple sclerosis, enrolled in a pregnancy study.

In this sample, this clone turned up once. The V gene is TRBV5-6, the J gene TRBJ1-1, with D uncertain. V lost 0 bases, J lost 9 bases, and 9 bases lay in between. The CDR3 covers 12 residues. The germline gives CDR1 SGHDT, CDR2 YYEEEE. This chain's CDR3 is CASSLVPGKAFF. In nucleotides, the CDR3 is TGTGCCAGCAGCTTGGTGCCAGGAAAAGCTTTCTTT.

The chain joins TRBV9 to TRBJ1-1; TRBD1 matches 10 bases. V lost 1 base to trimming and J lost 5 bases; unmatched junction nucleotides: 5. Germline loops: CDR1 SGDLS, CDR2 YYNGEE. The CDR3 consists of 15 residues. The CDR3 DNA reads as TGTGCCAGCAGCGTAACTCTGGGACAGGGGACTGAAGCTTTCTTT. This codes for CASSVTLGQGTEAFF. The complete variable domain, with remaining parts taken from reference TRBV9 and TRBJ1-1, reads DSGVTQTPKHLITATGQRVTLRCSPRSGDLSVYWYQQSLDQGLQFLIQYYNGEERAKGNILERFSAQQFPDLHSELNLSSLELGDSALYFCASSVTLGQGTEAFFGQGTRLTVV.

The chain joins TRBV30 to TRBJ2-5, with 7 bases aligning to TRBD1. Unmatched junction bases numbered 4, after V lost 4 bases and J lost 5 bases. Germline V CDR1 and CDR2: GTSNPN, SVGIG (reference sequence). The CDR3 length is 12 residues. The CDR3 nucleotides are TGTGCCTGGAAAGGGGGCCTGGAGACCCAGTACTTC. Residues: CAWKGGLETQYF.

The chain's CDR3 is CASSVGQGLETQYF. Written as DNA, the CDR3 is TGTGCCAGCAGCGTAGGGCAGGGACTAGAGACCCAGTACTTC. J is TRBJ2-5 and V is TRBV9; a possible D gene is TRBD2 (6 bases). The V end was cut by 0 bases, the J end by 4 bases, with 10 bases between. Germline V lookup: CDR1 SGDLS, CDR2 YYNGEE. This CDR3 contains 14 residues.

The genes are TRBV5-1 and TRBJ2-2; 9 bases line up with TRBD1. This CDR3 is built from 15 residues. Germline CDR1 SGHRS, CDR2 YFSETQ. V lost 4 bases, J lost 5 bases, and 6 bases stayed unmatched. CDR3 sequence (DNA): TGCGCCAGCAGCGCCGACAGGGGGGGAACCGGGGAGCTGTTTTTT. Encoded protein: CASSADRGGTGELFF.

In DNA form, the CDR3 reads TGTGCCTCAAAGGGGGGGATCAATCAGCCCCAGCATTTT. Its translation is CASKGGINQPQHF. The chain recombines TRBV30 with TRBJ1-5; D is perhaps TRBD1 (6 bases). There are 13 residues in the CDR3. Between the trimmed V and J ends, which lost 7 bases and 3 bases, there was a span of 13 bases. Germline CDR1 reads GTSNPN; CDR2 reads SVGIG (reference sequence).

The chain employs TRBV15 and TRBJ1-1; no definite D call. CDR1 is LNHNV, CDR2 YYDKDF, per germline (reference sequence). V lost 0 bases and J lost 4, with 6 bases in between. The length of the CDR3 is 13 residues. CDR3 in DNA: TGTGCCACCAGCAGAGAGGGAGGCACTGAAGCTTTCTTT. This gives the protein CATSREGGTEAFF.

This clone has a handful of counts. The V gene is TRBV5-1, the J gene TRBJ1-2; weak D call: TRBD1 (6 bases). Germline CDR1 reads SGHRS; CDR2 reads YFSETQ. This CDR3 comprises 13 residues. V was trimmed by 4 bases and J by 3 bases, leaving 10 bases between them. The CDR3 DNA reads as TGCGCCAGCAGCCAAAGACAGGACTATGGCTACACCTTC. Translated: CASSQRQDYGYTF.

The V call is TRBV6-5, the J call TRBJ2-5; no clear D. CDR3 length: 16 residues. V lost 3 bases and J lost 1, with 15 bases in between. Germline V gives CDR1 MNHEY, CDR2 SVGAGI. Here the CDR3 reads CASSYVRDSPQETQYF. In DNA form, the CDR3 reads TGTGCCAGCAGTTATGTCAGAGATAGCCCCCAAGAGACCCAGTACTTC.